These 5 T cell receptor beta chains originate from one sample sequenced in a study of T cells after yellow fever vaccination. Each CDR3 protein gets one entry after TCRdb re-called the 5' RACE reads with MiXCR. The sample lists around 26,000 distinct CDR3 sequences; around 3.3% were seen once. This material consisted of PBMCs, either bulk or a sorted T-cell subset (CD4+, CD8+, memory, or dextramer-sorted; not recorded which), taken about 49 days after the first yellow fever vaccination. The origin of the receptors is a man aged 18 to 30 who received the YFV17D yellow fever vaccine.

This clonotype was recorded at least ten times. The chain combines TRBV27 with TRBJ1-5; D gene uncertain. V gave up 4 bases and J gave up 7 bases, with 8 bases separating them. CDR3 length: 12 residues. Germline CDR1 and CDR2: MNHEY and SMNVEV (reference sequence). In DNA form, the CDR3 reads TGTGCCAGCAGTTCCTCGGGACAGCCCCAGCATTTT. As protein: CASSSSGQPQHF.

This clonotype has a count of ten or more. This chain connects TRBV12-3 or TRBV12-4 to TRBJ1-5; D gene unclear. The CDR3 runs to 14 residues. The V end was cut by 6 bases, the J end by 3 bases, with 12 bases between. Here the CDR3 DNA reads TGTGCCAGCAGGGGGAGAAGAATCAATCAGCCCCAGCATTTT. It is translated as CASRGRRINQPQHF.

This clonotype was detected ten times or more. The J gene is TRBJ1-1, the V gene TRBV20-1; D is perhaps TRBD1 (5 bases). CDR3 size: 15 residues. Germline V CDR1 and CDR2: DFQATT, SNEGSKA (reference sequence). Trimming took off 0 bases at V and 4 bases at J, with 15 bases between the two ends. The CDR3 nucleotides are TGCAGTGCTAGAGATCGAATCCGGGGCGGCACTGAAGCTTTCTTT. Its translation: CSARDRIRGGTEAFF.

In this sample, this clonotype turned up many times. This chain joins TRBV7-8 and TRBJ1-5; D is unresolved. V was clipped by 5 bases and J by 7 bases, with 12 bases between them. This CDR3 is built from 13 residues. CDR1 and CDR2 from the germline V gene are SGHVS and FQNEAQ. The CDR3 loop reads CASSVGVGQPQHF. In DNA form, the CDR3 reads TGTGCCAGCAGCGTAGGCGTCGGGCAGCCCCAGCATTTT.

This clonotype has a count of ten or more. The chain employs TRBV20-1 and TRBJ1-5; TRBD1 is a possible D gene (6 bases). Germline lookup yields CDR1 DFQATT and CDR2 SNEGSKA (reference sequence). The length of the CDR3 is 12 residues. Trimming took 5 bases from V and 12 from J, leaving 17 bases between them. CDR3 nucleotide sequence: TGCAGTGCTTTACAGGGTTTTCTACTCCAGCATTTT. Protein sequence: CSALQGFLLQHF.